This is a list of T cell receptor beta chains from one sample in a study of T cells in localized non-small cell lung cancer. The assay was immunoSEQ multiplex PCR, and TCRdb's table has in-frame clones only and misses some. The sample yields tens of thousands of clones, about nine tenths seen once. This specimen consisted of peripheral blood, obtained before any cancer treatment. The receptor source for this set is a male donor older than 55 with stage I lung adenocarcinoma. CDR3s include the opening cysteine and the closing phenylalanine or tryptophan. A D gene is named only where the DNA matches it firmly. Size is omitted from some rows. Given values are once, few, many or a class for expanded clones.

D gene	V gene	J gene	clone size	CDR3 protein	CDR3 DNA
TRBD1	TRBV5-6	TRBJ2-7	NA	CASSRPGQQYEQYF	TGTGCCAGCAGTCGACCGGGACAGCAGTACGAGCAGTACTTC
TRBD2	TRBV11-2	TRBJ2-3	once	CASSRTSGGTDTQYF	TGTGCCAGCAGCCGGACTAGCGGGGGGACAGATACGCAGTATTTT
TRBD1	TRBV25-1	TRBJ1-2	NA	CASSDVTGYHGYTF	TGTGCCAGCAGTGATGTGACAGGGTACCATGGCTACACCTTC
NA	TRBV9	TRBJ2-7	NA	CASTFSRIPYEQYF	TGTGCCAGCACCTTCTCTCGTATACCCTACGAGCAGTACTTC
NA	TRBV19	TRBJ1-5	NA	CASSTSTGYSNQPQHF	TGTGCCAGTAGTACAAGCACGGGTTATAGCAATCAGCCCCAGCATTTT
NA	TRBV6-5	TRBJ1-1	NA	CASSYQTNTEAFF	TGTGCCAGCAGTTACCAAACGAACACTGAAGCTTTCTTT
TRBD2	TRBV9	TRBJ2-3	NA	CASSPRTSGYTDTQYF	TGTGCCAGCAGCCCTCGGACTAGCGGATACACAGATACGCAGTATTTT
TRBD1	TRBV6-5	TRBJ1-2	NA	CASSYSLGGSRGYTF	TGTGCCAGCAGTTACTCTTTAGGGGGCTCGCGCGGCTACACCTTC
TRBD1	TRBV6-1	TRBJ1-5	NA	CASSERGDRVQPQHF	TGTGCCAGCAGTGAACGAGGGGACAGGGTTCAGCCCCAGCATTTT
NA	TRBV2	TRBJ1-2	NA	CASSQNPQIGYGYTF	TGTGCCAGCAGCCAAAATCCCCAGATAGGCTATGGCTACACCTTC
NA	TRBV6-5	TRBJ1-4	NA	CASSARYRGEKLFF	TGTGCCAGCAGTGCCCGTTACCGTGGTGAAAAACTGTTTTTT
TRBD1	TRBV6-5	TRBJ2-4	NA	CASSGQGLDKNIQYF	TGTGCCAGCAGTGGACAGGGGTTAGACAAAAACATTCAGTACTTC
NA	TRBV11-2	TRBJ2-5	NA	CASSFDQETQYF	TGTGCCAGCAGCTTTGATCAAGAGACCCAGTACTTC
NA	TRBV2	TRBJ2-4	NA	CASTHRVLNLQNIQYF	TGTGCCAGCACGCACAGGGTCCTTAATCTCCAAAACATTCAGTACTTC
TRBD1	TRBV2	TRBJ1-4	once	CASSQIQGPNEKLFF	TGTGCCAGCAGTCAAATACAGGGGCCTAATGAAAAACTGTTTTTT
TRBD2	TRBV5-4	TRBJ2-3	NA	CASSLARPSGGAAPITQYF	TGTGCCAGCAGCTTGGCCAGGCCTAGCGGGGGGGCCGCCCCAATAACGCAGTATTTT
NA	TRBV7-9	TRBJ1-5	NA	CASSLSSNQPQHF	TGTGCCAGCAGCTTAAGTAGCAATCAGCCCCAGCATTTT
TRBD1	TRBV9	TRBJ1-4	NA	CASSGDSATNEKLFF	TGTGCCAGCAGCGGGGACAGCGCAACTAATGAAAAACTGTTTTTT
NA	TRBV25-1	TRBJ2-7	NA	CASSAGYEQYF	TGTGCCAGCAGTGCAGGCTACGAGCAGTACTTC
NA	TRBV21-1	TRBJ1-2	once	CASRPYWDTNYGYTF	TGTGCCAGCAGACCTTATTGGGACACCAACTATGGCTACACCTTC
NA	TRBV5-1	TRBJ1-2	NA	CASSGTGSNYGYTF	TGCGCCAGCAGCGGAACCGGGTCAAACTATGGCTACACCTTC
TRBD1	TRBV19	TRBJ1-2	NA	CASKTTGSGNYGYTF	TGTGCCAGTAAGACGACAGGGTCCGGTAACTATGGCTACACCTTC
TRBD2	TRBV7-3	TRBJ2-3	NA	CASSLGLAGGLDTQYF	TGTGCCAGCAGCTTAGGATTAGCGGGGGGGCTAGATACGCAGTATTTT
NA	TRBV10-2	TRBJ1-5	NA	CASGGAASNQPQHF	TGCGCCAGCGGGGGGGCAGCTAGCAATCAGCCCCAGCATTTT
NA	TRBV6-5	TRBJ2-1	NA	CASSYSGGQWDNEQFF	TGTGCCAGCAGTTACTCGGGGGGCCAGTGGGACAATGAGCAGTTCTTC
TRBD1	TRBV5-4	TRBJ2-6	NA	CASSWDRGGNVLTF	TGTGCCAGCAGCTGGGACAGGGGGGGGAACGTCCTGACTTTC
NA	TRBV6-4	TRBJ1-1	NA	CASSPTPGDTEAFF	TGTGCCAGCAGTCCGACACCGGGGGACACTGAAGCTTTCTTT